A selection of T cell receptor beta chains follows, all from one sample in a study of cytomegalovirus exposure and HLA in healthy donors. The table came from immunoSEQ multiplex PCR; TCRdb's copy has only in-frame clones and leaves some out. The repertoire includes about 150,000 clones, around 74% of them detected once, and more than 1.1% sits in the top ten. The sequencing sample was made of PBMCs. The receptors stem from a woman in her 30s in good health and CMV-seronegative. Both conserved end residues are part of each CDR3.

j_call v_call cdr3_aa
TRBJ1-1 TRBV29-1 CSVGGRGGTEAFF
TRBJ1-4 TRBV2 CASRQAEKLFF
TRBJ1-1 TRBV2 CASNPTGLGWAFF
TRBJ1-2 TRBV27 CASSQGAGGGYTF
TRBJ2-2 TRBV5-6 CASSLGLAGDTGELFF
TRBJ2-5 TRBV11-2 CASSRGSQETQYF
TRBJ2-7 TRBV11-2 CASSHPGTVRTTYEQYF
TRBJ1-3 TRBV2 CASREQGTSGNTIYF
TRBJ1-6 TRBV30 CAWGTGSHNSPLHF
TRBJ1-4 TRBV12-5 CASGFSASSQGATNEKLFF
TRBJ2-7 TRBV11-2 CASSSRDEQYF
TRBJ1-5 TRBV6-6 CASRMTGENQPQHF
TRBJ2-5 TRBV30 CAWSGELQETQYF
TRBJ1-2 TRBV4-1 CASSIRDRDFYGYTF
TRBJ1-6 TRBV19 CASSISAGDYSPLHF
TRBJ2-3 TRBV5-1 CASSWPTGSEYIGTDTQYF
TRBJ2-7 TRBV5-1 CASSLYGGNYEQYF
TRBJ2-2 TRBV30 CAWSATSGPTGELFF
TRBJ1-2 TRBV6-6 CASSYNRDYGYTF
TRBJ2-7 TRBV28 CASGFRQGPYEQYF
TRBJ2-1 TRBV5-1 CASSPIPLAGGHNEQFF
TRBJ2-4 TRBV5-1 CASSLANGLAGFKNIQYF
TRBJ2-7 TRBV28 CASSTNQGAPYEQYF
TRBJ1-6 TRBV2 CASALTGVGNNSPLHF
TRBJ1-4 TRBV10-3 CAISESGQTNEKLFF
TRBJ1-6 TRBV30 CAWGGLRDRNSPLHF
TRBJ1-3 TRBV6-5 CASNSGLSGNTIYF
TRBJ1-6 TRBV7-9 CAYRIGDYAPLHF
TRBJ1-3 TRBV25-1 CASSDWTGGGNTIYF
TRBJ1-2 TRBV5-1 CASSLAYGYGYTF
TRBJ1-2 TRBV4-1 CASSQDLYRTPPRDGYTF
TRBJ2-1 TRBV7-3 CASSSIQGNEQFF
TRBJ1-1 TRBV5-1 CASTSQGITEAFF
TRBJ1-3 TRBV30 CAWSPSSGNTIYF
TRBJ1-1 TRBV25-1 CASSEASTGDFEAFF
TRBJ1-2 TRBV7-9 CASSLGVDSYGYTF
TRBJ1-5 TRBV5-1 CASSLAPNQPQHF
TRBJ2-5 TRBV7-2 CASSSWGGETQYF
TRBJ1-1 TRBV5-1 CASSPGQGWSEAFF
TRBJ1-2 TRBV6-1 CASSLRAGTYGYTF
TRBJ2-2 TRBV7-9 CASSAYETGGTGELFF
TRBJ2-7 TRBV5-1 CASSKDSYEQYF
TRBJ1-1 TRBV5-1 CASSATGLNTEAFF
TRBJ1-1 TRBV5-1 CASSLTGGNTEAFF
TRBJ1-5 TRBV19 CASSDRGGYSNQPQHF
TRBJ1-1 TRBV10-2 CASRGTGRANTEAFF